This TCR beta chain is from a study of memory CD4+ T cells and cytomegalovirus serostatus. Looking at the study overall: Of the healthy Belgian adults, 9 or 10 were CMV seropositive and 24 seronegative.

Trimming stripped 3 bases from V and 9 bases from J, with 8 bases between. This CDR3 contains 12 residues. The V gene's germline CDR1 is MDHEN and CDR2 SYDVKM. Under the authors' procedure: After removing out-of-frame reads, around 2.2 million distinct TCRbeta sequences remained. Produced via immunoSEQ multiplex PCR; TCRdb's table is partial and in-frame only. V and J calls and clone size follow that table, whereas D and trimming were derived from the DNA. This sample carries over 45,000 clones, 82% of them seen once, and the ten largest clones take around 0.4%. Study-wide points: Median bootstrapped AUC for CMV status was just over 0.94 originally, roughly 0.92 US-trained.

The sort gate was single viable CD3+CD4+CD8-CD45RO+ cells for memory CD4+ T cells. Serum IgG to CMV pp150, pp28, p38 and p52 defined serostatus. This clone was detected once. What it recognizes is unknown. This chain uses TRBV28 with TRBJ1-4; no clear D. The receptor's source is an adult in good health and CMV-seronegative. The sample comprised memory CD4+ T cells from blood. The CDR3 coding sequence is TGTGCCAGCAGTTTGAACGGAAAAAAACTGTTTTTT. Protein sequence: CASSLNGKKLFF.